These 26 T cell receptor beta chains were all obtained from the same sample, sequenced in a study of cytomegalovirus exposure and HLA in healthy donors. PCR used 60 Vbeta primers and 13 Jbeta primers. Profiling relied on immunoSEQ multiplex PCR, and the TCRdb table lists in-frame clones only, not all of them. The data hold 95,000 to 100,000 clones, with under 85% observed a single time. The sequenced material came from PBMCs. Receptor source: a woman between 40 and 50 years old in good health and CMV-seronegative.

This sequence joins TRBV7-2 and TRBJ2-1, with D hard to call. The germline V gene has CDR1 SGHTA and CDR2 FQGNSA. Trimming pared 0 bases from V and 9 bases from J, leaving 3 bases between. CDR3 size: 11 residues. CDR3 nucleotide sequence: TGTGCCAGCAGCTTAGCGAGTGAGCAGTTCTTC. Protein product: CASSLASEQFF. The full variable domain, rest sourced from reference TRBV7-2 and TRBJ2-1, is GAGVSQSPSNKVTEKGKDVELRCDPISGHTALYWYRQSLGQGLEFLIYFQGNSAPDKSGLPSDRFSAERTGGSVSTLTIQRTQQEDSAVYLCASSLASEQFFGPGTRLTVL.

The gene calls are TRBV28 and TRBJ1-1; D uncertain. With 2 bases removed from V and 4 bases from J, the gap between germline ends came to 11 bases. CDR1 and CDR2 (germline): MDHEN, SYDVKM. The CDR3 extends over 14 amino acids. This CDR3 reads CASSLRTGSTEAFF. The CDR3 DNA reads TGTGCCAGCAGTTTAAGAACGGGGAGCACTGAAGCTTTCTTT.

The sample holds a few counts of this clone. The V and J genes are TRBV25-1 and TRBJ1-5, with D perhaps matching TRBD1 (6 bases). The CDR3 is made up of 14 amino acids. The V gene's germline CDR1 is MGHDK and CDR2 SYGVNS. Trimming shortened V by 5 bases and J by 4 bases, and 12 bases separated the two germline ends. As DNA, the CDR3 is TGTGCCAGCAGTCAGACAGGAATTAATCAGCCCCAGCATTTT. Translated, it gives CASSQTGINQPQHF.

The V and J genes are TRBV5-4 and TRBJ2-2, with TRBD2 matching 7 bases. The CDR3 runs to 16 residues. CDR1 is SGHNT and CDR2 is YYREEE in the germline V gene (reference sequence). V was pared by 4 bases and J by 4 bases, with 10 bases of the junction left unmatched. The CDR3 region is CASSPGRGSSTGELFF. The CDR3 DNA reads as TGTGCCAGCAGCCCTGGTCGCGGGAGTAGCACCGGGGAGCTGTTTTTT.

This chain connects TRBV6-6 to TRBJ1-2; 9 nucleotides match TRBD1. V gave up 4 bases and J gave up 8 bases; unmatched junction bases: 5. The CDR3 runs to 13 residues. Germline loops: CDR1 MNHNY, CDR2 SVGAGI (reference sequence). DNA of the CDR3: TGTGCCAGCAGTTTAGGGACAGGGACCGGCTACACCTTC. Amino acid sequence: CASSLGTGTGYTF.

V gene TRBV7-9 combines with J gene TRBJ2-1; TRBD2 agrees at 7 bases. This CDR3 is built from 15 residues. V trimming: 1 base; J trimming: 6 bases; junction bases outside the gene matches: 6. Per the germline V gene, CDR1 is SEHNR and CDR2 is FQNEAQ (reference sequence). The chain's CDR3 is CASSLGGSLSNEQFF. CDR3 coding DNA: TGTGCCAGCAGCTTAGGCGGGAGTCTCTCCAATGAGCAGTTCTTC.

The V gene is TRBV27, the J gene TRBJ2-7; 10 nucleotides match TRBD1. Germline CDR1 reads MNHEY; CDR2 reads SMNVEV (reference sequence). Losses at the gene ends were 9 bases for V and 3 bases for J; bases not matched to a gene: 5. CDR3 length: 13 amino acids. The CDR3: CASWDRGGYEQYF. Here the CDR3 DNA reads TGTGCCAGTTGGGACAGGGGTGGCTACGAGCAGTACTTC.

This chain connects TRBV7-9 to TRBJ1-4; D not resolved. The CDR3 runs to 15 residues. V lost 1 base and J lost 8, with 14 bases in between. The V gene's germline CDR1 is SEHNR and CDR2 FQNEAQ (reference sequence). CDR3 coding DNA: TGTGCCAGCAGCTTAGTGGAGGGATTAAGAGAAAAACTGTTTTTT. Its protein is CASSLVEGLREKLFF.

The genes are TRBV2 and TRBJ2-5; D is perhaps TRBD2 (6 bases). V was trimmed by 11 bases and J by 3 bases, leaving 13 bases between them. The CDR3 length is 12 residues. Per germline, CDR1 SNHLY and CDR2 FYNNEI. This CDR3 is CAGGTVKETQYF. The CDR3 DNA is TGTGCCGGCGGGACTGTTAAAGAGACCCAGTACTTC.

This chain uses TRBV9 with TRBJ2-1; 12 bases fit TRBD2. Germline values: CDR1 SGDLS, CDR2 YYNGEE. With 3 bases clipped from V and 0 bases from J, the junction kept 7 bases outside the gene matches. CDR3 length equals 18 residues. In nucleotides, the CDR3 is TGTGCCAGCAGCGCTCCGCCTAGCGGGGGGGCCTCCTACAATGAGCAGTTCTTC. This gives the protein CASSAPPSGGASYNEQFF.

This chain uses TRBV7-2 with TRBJ1-1; D call uncertain. V was pared by 2 bases and J by 1 base, with 11 bases between. In germline, CDR1 is SGHTA, CDR2 FQGNSA. The CDR3 spans 15 residues. CDR3 DNA: TGTGCCAGCAGCTTATTAATCGGCGGGAACACTGAAGCTTTCTTT. Translated, it gives CASSLLIGGNTEAFF. Drawing the rest from reference TRBV7-2 and TRBJ1-1, the complete variable domain is GAGVSQSPSNKVTEKGKDVELRCDPISGHTALYWYRQSLGQGLEFLIYFQGNSAPDKSGLPSDRFSAERTGGSVSTLTIQRTQQEDSAVYLCASSLLIGGNTEAFFGQGTRLTVV.

The rearrangement uses TRBV21-1 and TRBJ1-2; TRBD1 reflects the table's D call only, with no check against the DNA. TRBV21-1 is recorded as a pseudogene. This CDR3 is built from 11 residues. The CDR3 nucleotides are TGTGCCAGGGACACCCACTATGGCTACACCTTC. Its translation: CARDTHYGYTF.

The chain joins TRBV5-6 to TRBJ1-1; tentatively, D is TRBD1 (6 bases). The CDR3 covers 12 residues. V lost 4 bases to trimming and J lost 5 bases, with 9 bases between them. CDR1 and CDR2 (germline): SGHDT, YYEEEE. The CDR3 sequence: CASSPGQTEAFF. CDR3 nucleotides: TGTGCCAGCAGCCCAGGACAGACTGAAGCTTTCTTT.

V is TRBV9 and J is TRBJ1-5; 9 bases match TRBD1. J lost 4 bases, V lost 4 bases, and 6 bases had no gene match. CDR1 and CDR2 from the germline V gene are SGDLS and YYNGEE. This CDR3 region has 15 residues. Written as DNA, the CDR3 is TGTGCCAGCAGCCCCGGGACAGGGCAAAATCAGCCCCAGCATTTT. Amino acids: CASSPGTGQNQPQHF.

The rearrangement uses TRBV19 and TRBJ2-1, with 9 bases identical to TRBD2. CDR1 is LNHDA, CDR2 SQIVND, per germline (reference sequence). With V trimmed by 4 bases and J by 7 bases, 8 bases remained unmatched. The CDR3 length is 15 residues. The CDR3 DNA sequence: TGTGCCAGTAGTACCATAGCGGGAGCGAGGAATGAGCAGTTCTTC. Its translation is CASSTIAGARNEQFF. Based on the CDR3 plus reference TRBV19 and TRBJ2-1, the full variable domain is DGGITQSPKYLFRKEGQNVTLSCEQNLNHDAMYWYRQDPGQGLRLIYYSQIVNDFQKGDIAEGYSVSREKKESFPLTVTSAQKNPTAFYLCASSTIAGARNEQFFGPGTRLTVL.

The table lists this clone with a count of one. Here the CDR3 reads CASSLGGQARGNQPQHF. The CDR3 DNA follows: TGTGCCAGCAGCTTAGGGGGACAAGCACGGGGCAATCAGCCCCAGCATTTT. The genes are TRBV7-9 and TRBJ1-5; weak D call: TRBD1 (6 bases). The CDR3 covers 17 residues. V lost 1 base, J lost 2 bases, and 15 bases lay in between. Germline V lookup: CDR1 SEHNR, CDR2 FQNEAQ (reference sequence).

V is TRBV2 and J is TRBJ1-4; 9 nucleotides agree with TRBD1. Trimming took 6 bases from V and 8 from J; bases not matched to a gene: 10. The germline gives CDR1 SNHLY, CDR2 FYNNEI. This CDR3 contains 15 residues. The DNA for the CDR3 is TGTGCCAGCAGGGAGAGGACAGGGGTGAAAGAAAAACTGTTTTTT. Its translation: CASRERTGVKEKLFF.

The chain carries TRBV5-1 and TRBJ1-1, with D perhaps TRBD1 (6 bases). The length of the CDR3 is 16 residues. The germline CDR1 and CDR2 sequences are SGHRS and YFSETQ. V shed 0 bases and J shed 10 bases, with 22 bases lying between them. CDR3 residues: CASSLEFSDRPQRAFF. The CDR3 nucleotides are TGCGCCAGCAGCTTGGAATTCTCCGACAGGCCACAGAGAGCTTTCTTT.

The J gene is TRBJ2-2, the V gene TRBV28; 10 nucleotides align to TRBD1. Germline CDR1 is MDHEN and CDR2 is SYDVKM. The J segment lost 5 bases and the V segment lost 4 bases, leaving 4 bases of the junction unmatched. The CDR3 has 15 amino acids. CDR3 nucleotide sequence: TGTGCCAGCAGTTCGGGACAGGGGCGGACCGGGGAGCTGTTTTTT. The encoded protein is CASSSGQGRTGELFF.

This chain links TRBV5-4 with TRBJ1-4; 11 nucleotides agree with TRBD1. V shed 0 bases, J shed 6 bases, and the junction held 4 bases outside the gene matches. Germline lookup yields CDR1 SGHNT and CDR2 YYREEE (reference sequence). This CDR3 is 16 amino acids long. Here the CDR3 reads CASSLGPGQGDEKLFF. In DNA form, the CDR3 reads TGTGCCAGCAGCTTGGGGCCGGGACAGGGGGATGAAAAACTGTTTTTT.

The chain joins TRBV15 to TRBJ2-1; 7 bases are a match to TRBD2. This CDR3 has 16 amino acids. CDR1 is LNHNV, CDR2 YYDKDF, per germline (reference sequence). Trimming at V came to 0 bases and at J to 7 bases, leaving 9 bases not matched to a gene. CDR3 DNA: TGTGCCACCAGCAGAGATCGCGCTAGCGGAAGGAATGAGCAGTTCTTC. Translating gives CATSRDRASGRNEQFF.

This clone was seen a few times. This chain connects TRBV19 to TRBJ2-5; 8 bases line up with TRBD2. The CDR3 spans 15 residues. From germline, CDR1 is LNHDA and CDR2 SQIVND (reference sequence). The V segment lost 4 bases and the J segment 4 bases; nucleotides outside the gene matches: 8. The CDR3 protein is CASSTSGGSLETQYF. The CDR3 DNA reads TGTGCCAGTAGTACGTCGGGGGGGTCATTAGAGACCCAGTACTTC.

The rearrangement uses TRBV4-3 and TRBJ2-5; TRBD2 might be the D (6 bases). V shed 0 bases and J shed 5 bases, with 13 bases lying between them. The V gene's germline CDR1 is LGHNA and CDR2 YSLEER. CDR3 length equals 15 residues. The DNA of the CDR3 is TGCGCCAGCAGCCAAGATAAACCAGGAGGGGAGACCCAGTACTTC. Amino acid sequence: CASSQDKPGGETQYF.

This chain connects TRBV4-3 to TRBJ2-1; D may be TRBD2 (5 bases). Germline V lookup: CDR1 LGHNA, CDR2 YSLEER. The CDR3 spans 14 residues. The V end was cut by 0 bases, the J end by 7 bases, with 10 bases between. CDR3 protein: CASSQDLRDNEQFF. In DNA, the CDR3 is TGCGCCAGCAGCCAAGATCTGAGGGATAATGAGCAGTTCTTC.

The chain combines TRBV19 with TRBJ2-1, with TRBD2 matching over 15 bases. Germline lookup yields CDR1 LNHDA and CDR2 SQIVND (reference sequence). The CDR3 contains 17 residues. V lost 4 bases and J lost 8; bases outside the gene matches: 9. The CDR3 coding sequence is TGTGCCAGTAGTACCCGGACTAGCGGGAGGGCCTTGGATGAGCAGTTCTTC. It specifies CASSTRTSGRALDEQFF.

The chain has TRBV18 and TRBJ2-3; D unclear. CDR3 length: 12 residues. V was shortened by 3 bases and J by 4 bases, with 5 bases between the two germline ends. Germline CDR1 is KGHSH and CDR2 is LQKENI. The CDR3 bases are TGTGCCAGCTCACCCGAGTCAGATACGCAGTATTTT. This encodes CASSPESDTQYF.